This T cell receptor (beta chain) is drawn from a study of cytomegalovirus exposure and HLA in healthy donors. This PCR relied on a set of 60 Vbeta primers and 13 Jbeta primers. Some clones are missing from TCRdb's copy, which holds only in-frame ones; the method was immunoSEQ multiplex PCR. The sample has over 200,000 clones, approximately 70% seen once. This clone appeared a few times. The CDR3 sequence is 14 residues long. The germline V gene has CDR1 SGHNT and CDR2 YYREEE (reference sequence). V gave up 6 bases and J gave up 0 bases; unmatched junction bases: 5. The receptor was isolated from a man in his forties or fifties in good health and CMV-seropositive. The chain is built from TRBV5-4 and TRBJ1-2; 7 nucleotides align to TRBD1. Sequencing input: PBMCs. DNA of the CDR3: TGTGCCAGCACCATCGGGACAGCTAACTATGGCTACACCTTC. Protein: CASTIGTANYGYTF. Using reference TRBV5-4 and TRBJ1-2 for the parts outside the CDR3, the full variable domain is ETGVTQSPTHLIKTRGQQVTLRCSSQSGHNTVSWYQQALGQGPQFIFQYYREEENGRGNFPPRFSGLQFPNYSSELNVNALELDDSALYLCASTIGTANYGYTFGSGTRLTVV.